This TCR beta chain was sequenced in a study of control samples from healthy donors and cancer patients. V lost 0 bases and J 3 bases, leaving 10 bases between the germline ends. This CDR3 is 15 amino acids long. Germline values: CDR1 SGHRS, CDR2 YFSETQ. Here immunoSEQ multiplex PCR was the method, and the copy in TCRdb shows in-frame clones only, minus some. The repertoire has almost 90,000 clones, approximately 86% of them found once; the top ten carry under 25%. The chain recombines TRBV5-1 with TRBJ1-5; a weak D match, TRBD1 (5 bases). The TCR comes from a man aged 25 to 40 in good health. Material for sequencing was blood. CDR3 loop: CASSLAGGFNQPQHF. As DNA, the CDR3 is TGCGCCAGCAGCTTGGCGGGGGGGTTCAATCAGCCCCAGCATTTT.